The source of this T cell receptor (beta chain) is a study of blood T cell repertoires in COVID-19. Study details: There were acute and convalescent COVID-19 samples, and they came from the United States, Italy and Spain.

Germline CDR1 reads LGHNA; CDR2 reads YSLEER. With 1 base removed from V and 6 bases from J, the gap between germline ends came to 13 bases. The length of the CDR3 is 15 residues. This clone appeared a few times. Clones were read by immunoSEQ multiplex PCR, and TCRdb kept only the in-frame ones, dropping some. Found here are 150,000 to 200,000 clones, more than 80% of them singletons; the top ten hold approximately 10%. This clonotype was sampled from a human donor in a cohort sampled during active COVID-19. Sequences were obtained from peripheral blood. The V gene is TRBV4-3, the J gene TRBJ1-5; D is perhaps TRBD1 (5 bases). CDR3 loop: CASSQVLGPGQPQHF. Here the CDR3 DNA reads TGCGCCAGCAGCCAAGTTCTGGGGCCGGGTCAGCCCCAGCATTTT.